These T cell receptor beta chains were read from a single sample in a study of shared clonotypes between healthy human individuals. Assay used: immunoSEQ multiplex PCR; TCRdb lists only in-frame clones, some missing. The repertoire includes roughly 1,000,000 clones, 75% to 80% of them detected once, and 0.6% to 0.7% sits in the top ten. Sequencing input: memory CD4+ T cells from PBMCs. These TCRs come from a man aged 18 to 29 in good health. Some clones in this sample may be carry-over from other donors' samples. Both conserved end residues are part of each CDR3. The D gene is left open where the match is weak. Not all rows give a size; the values are once, few, many and, for expanded clones, a class.

j_gene: TRBJ2-1; abundance: -; v_gene: TRBV29-1; d_gene: TRBD2; CDR3nt: TGCAGCGTTGTGTTGGCGGGAGGGTCCTACAATGAGCAGTTCTTC; CDR3aa: CSVVLAGGSYNEQFF
j_gene: TRBJ2-7; abundance: -; v_gene: TRBV7-2; d_gene: -; CDR3nt: TGTGCCAGCAGCCCAAGAGGGGCATACGAGCAGTACTTC; CDR3aa: CASSPRGAYEQYF
j_gene: TRBJ2-3; abundance: -; v_gene: TRBV15; d_gene: -; CDR3nt: TGTGCCACCAGCAGCGGGGCGTCCCCAGATACGCAGTATTTT; CDR3aa: CATSSGASPDTQYF
j_gene: TRBJ2-7; abundance: -; v_gene: TRBV7-2; d_gene: -; CDR3nt: TGTGCCAGCACGGGGTGGAGGGACTACGAGCAGTACTTC; CDR3aa: CASTGWRDYEQYF
j_gene: TRBJ2-5; abundance: -; v_gene: TRBV28; d_gene: TRBD2; CDR3nt: TGTGCCAGCAGCGGTCTAGCGGGACTTGAGACCCAGTACTTC; CDR3aa: CASSGLAGLETQYF
j_gene: TRBJ2-7; abundance: once; v_gene: TRBV7-2; d_gene: -; CDR3nt: TGTGCCAGCAGCTTGGTTATCAGCCTGCACGAGCAGTACTTC; CDR3aa: CASSLVISLHEQYF
j_gene: TRBJ2-7; abundance: few; v_gene: TRBV5-5; d_gene: -; CDR3nt: TGTGCCAGCCGGGCTGGACTGGGCCTCTACGAGCAGTACTTC; CDR3aa: CASRAGLGLYEQYF
j_gene: TRBJ2-3; abundance: -; v_gene: TRBV4-1; d_gene: TRBD2; CDR3nt: TGCGCCAGCAGCCCGAGGGCTAGCGGGAATACAGATACGCAGTATTTT; CDR3aa: CASSPRASGNTDTQYF
j_gene: TRBJ1-3; abundance: -; v_gene: TRBV27; d_gene: -; CDR3nt: TGTGCCAGCAGTACGCGGGACGGCCCGCGCTCTGGAAACACCATATATTTT; CDR3aa: CASSTRDGPRSGNTIYF
j_gene: TRBJ2-7; abundance: -; v_gene: TRBV30; d_gene: -; CDR3nt: TGTGCCTGGAACCTTGGGGTCGGGGAGCAGTACTTC; CDR3aa: CAWNLGVGEQYF
j_gene: TRBJ2-3; abundance: -; v_gene: TRBV7-7; d_gene: -; CDR3nt: TGTGCCAGCAGCTTAGATGGCGGGACGGCAGATACGCAGTATTTT; CDR3aa: CASSLDGGTADTQYF
j_gene: TRBJ1-1; abundance: -; v_gene: TRBV30; d_gene: -; CDR3nt: TGTGCCGTCTTGAAGTGGGGCAACCCGAACACTGAAGCTTTCTTT; CDR3aa: CAVLKWGNPNTEAFF
j_gene: TRBJ2-7; abundance: -; v_gene: TRBV27; d_gene: -; CDR3nt: TGTGCCACGAGTCACCCCTACGAGCAGTACTTC; CDR3aa: CATSHPYEQYF
j_gene: TRBJ2-5; abundance: -; v_gene: TRBV7-9; d_gene: -; CDR3nt: TGTGCCAGCAGCTTAGCGCAGTGGGAGACCCAGTACTTC; CDR3aa: CASSLAQWETQYF
j_gene: TRBJ2-3; abundance: few; v_gene: TRBV5-1; d_gene: TRBD2; CDR3nt: TGCGCCAGCAGCTTGGGACTAGCGGGAGTAGATACGCAGTATTTT; CDR3aa: CASSLGLAGVDTQYF
j_gene: TRBJ1-2; abundance: -; v_gene: TRBV7-9; d_gene: -; CDR3nt: TGTGCCAGCAGCTTAGTATACGGGGGGCGAGGCTACACCTTC; CDR3aa: CASSLVYGGRGYTF
j_gene: TRBJ2-7; abundance: -; v_gene: TRBV5-8; d_gene: -; CDR3nt: TGTGCCAGCAGCTTTTACATGGGGCAGTACTTC; CDR3aa: CASSFYMGQYF
j_gene: TRBJ2-5; abundance: -; v_gene: TRBV9; d_gene: -; CDR3nt: TGTGCCAGCAGCCAGGAGGGGCTCGCGGGGGAGACCCAGTACTTC; CDR3aa: CASSQEGLAGETQYF
j_gene: TRBJ1-1; abundance: few; v_gene: TRBV2; d_gene: -; CDR3nt: TGTGCCACCTGGGGGGACATTTTTGGGATCATGAACACTGAAGCTTTCTTT; CDR3aa: CATWGDIFGIMNTEAFF
j_gene: TRBJ1-1; abundance: -; v_gene: TRBV7-6; d_gene: -; CDR3nt: TGTGCCAGCAGCCTAGGGGGAGACACTGAAGCTTTCTTT; CDR3aa: CASSLGGDTEAFF
j_gene: TRBJ2-5; abundance: -; v_gene: TRBV2; d_gene: -; CDR3nt: TGTGCCAGCAGTCCCCGACAGACCAAAGAGACCCAGTACTTC; CDR3aa: CASSPRQTKETQYF
j_gene: TRBJ1-5; abundance: few; v_gene: TRBV30; d_gene: TRBD1; CDR3nt: TGTGCCTGGAGTGTGACAGGGGTCCAGCCCCAGCATTTT; CDR3aa: CAWSVTGVQPQHF
j_gene: TRBJ1-2; abundance: -; v_gene: TRBV19; d_gene: TRBD1; CDR3nt: TGTGCCAGTAGGCTCGGACAGGATACGGTATATGGCTACACCTTC; CDR3aa: CASRLGQDTVYGYTF
j_gene: TRBJ2-5; abundance: -; v_gene: TRBV7-2; d_gene: -; CDR3nt: TGTGCCAGCAGCTTAGGGGTCGGTAGCACGGGGACCCAGTACTTC; CDR3aa: CASSLGVGSTGTQYF
j_gene: TRBJ1-4; abundance: -; v_gene: TRBV7-9; d_gene: TRBD1; CDR3nt: TGTGCCAGCAGCTCGATGACAGGGGTAGTGGGGAAACTGTTTTTT; CDR3aa: CASSSMTGVVGKLFF
j_gene: TRBJ2-1; abundance: many; v_gene: TRBV2; d_gene: TRBD2; CDR3nt: TGTGCCAGCAGACTAGCGGCAACCTACAATGAGCAGTTCTTC; CDR3aa: CASRLAATYNEQFF
j_gene: TRBJ2-1; abundance: few; v_gene: TRBV29-1; d_gene: TRBD1; CDR3nt: TGCAGCGTTAGCCGGGCCCAGGGGGACAGTGAGCAGTTCTTC; CDR3aa: CSVSRAQGDSEQFF